This TCR beta chain stems from a study of blood T cell repertoires in COVID-19. Overall study: Acute-phase and convalescent COVID-19 samples originated in the United States, Italy and Spain.

The assay was immunoSEQ multiplex PCR, and TCRdb's table has in-frame clones only and misses some. The sample shows over 250,000 clones, 85% to 90% of them seen only once. With V trimmed by 4 bases and J by 1 base, 14 bases remained unmatched. Germline CDR1 and CDR2: SGHKS and YYEKEE (reference sequence). The CDR3 has 18 amino acids. The sequenced sample consisted of peripheral blood. The chain is built from TRBV5-5 and TRBJ2-1, with TRBD1 identical over 7 bases. This clonotype was obtained from a woman between 45 and 65 years old with COVID-19, enrolled during active disease. This chain's CDR3 is CASSRGGAELVSYNEQFF. CDR3 in DNA: TGTGCCAGCAGCCGAGGGGGCGCCGAGCTAGTTTCCTACAATGAGCAGTTCTTC.